The source of this T cell receptor (beta chain) is a study of chemoradiotherapy in HPV16-positive cancers. Study conclusions and caveats: In HPV16-positive patients, HPV-responsive T-cell expansion tracked better recurrence-free survival.

Concerning this clone: Antigen: not known.

Only in-frame clones appear in the TCRdb table, and some are missing; sequencing was by immunoSEQ multiplex PCR. The sample has 13,000 or so clones, around 87% seen once; the top ten hold about 2.2%. Germline CDR1 and CDR2: SGHTA and FQGNSA. The CDR3 is made up of 13 amino acids. Trimming removed 4 bases from V and 4 bases from J, with 11 bases in between. The chain carries TRBV7-2 and TRBJ2-7; D is unresolved. The sample here was blood, taken from a patient who underwent chemoradiotherapy. The source of this sequence is a human donor with HPV-associated anogenital cancer. The CDR3 DNA reads TGTGCCAGCAGCTCGCAGCTAGGGTACGAGCAGTACTTC. As protein: CASSSQLGYEQYF.